Presented here are 7 T cell receptor beta chains from one specimen sequenced in a study of blood T cell repertoires in COVID-19 (dated by TCRdb to the early 2020s). The protocol used for the library was the immunoSEQ multiplex PCR assay. TCRdb carries this immuneACCESS record with in-frame sequences only. Its versions omit some clonotypes, under half of them owing to an unresolved V gene in the studies checked, with the rest unexplained. Across this sample there are 200,000 to 250,000 clones, with about 82% seen only once. The top ten clones comprise about 12% of the sample. The material sequenced was peripheral blood. The receptors come from an elderly man with acute or convalescent COVID-19.

The genes are TRBV6-6 and TRBJ2-5, with 11 bases identical to TRBD1. CDR1 is MNHNY and CDR2 is SVGAGI in the germline V gene (reference sequence). V trimming: 6 bases; J trimming: 2 bases; junction bases outside the gene matches: 2. This CDR3 is 14 amino acids long. The CDR3 bases are TGTGCCAGCAGCAGGGACAGGGGGCAAGAGACCCAGTACTTC. This encodes CASSRDRGQETQYF.

CDR3 sequence: CASSVVGGIETQYF. CDR3 bases: TGTGCCAGCAGCGTAGTAGGAGGGATAGAGACCCAGTACTTC. The rearrangement links TRBV9 to TRBJ2-5; D is possibly TRBD2 (6 bases). Trimming pared 0 bases from V and 4 bases from J, leaving 10 bases between. This CDR3 region has 14 residues. Germline V gene lookup returns CDR1 SGDLS and CDR2 YYNGEE.

Of note for this clone: This same CDR3 is encoded by further DNA sequences in the sample. This chain uses TRBV7-9 with TRBJ2-2; possible D gene TRBD2, 6 bases. V lost 2 bases and J 6 bases, leaving 7 bases between the germline ends. Looked up from germline, CDR1 is SEHNR and CDR2 is FQNEAQ (reference sequence). The CDR3 has 13 amino acids. CDR3 nucleotide sequence: TGTGCCAGCAGCTTATCGGGGGCCGGGGAGCTGTTTTTT. Its protein product is CASSLSGAGELFF.

The chain carries TRBV3-1 (or the pseudogene TRBV3-2) and TRBJ1-5, with 9 bases lining up with TRBD1. Germline trimming cut 4 bases from V and 2 bases from J; bases unmatched to any gene: 6. The germline V gene has CDR1 LGHDT and CDR2 YNNKEL (reference sequence). CDR3 length equals 16 residues. The CDR3 DNA reads as TGTGCCAGCAGCCGCGGCTGGACAGGGGGCAATCAGCCCCAGCATTTT. This codes for CASSRGWTGGNQPQHF.

V usage is TRBV19 and J usage is TRBJ2-1; possibly TRBD2 for D (6 bases). Trimming removed 6 bases from V and 7 bases from J, with 19 bases in between. The V gene's germline CDR1 is LNHDA and CDR2 SQIVND (reference sequence). CDR3 length: 15 residues. The CDR3 DNA is TGTGCCAGTAGCCCCCATCGGTGGAGGGGAAATGAGCAGTTCTTC. Encoded protein: CASSPHRWRGNEQFF. Complete variable domain (other parts from reference TRBV19 and TRBJ2-1): DGGITQSPKYLFRKEGQNVTLSCEQNLNHDAMYWYRQDPGQGLRLIYYSQIVNDFQKGDIAEGYSVSREKKESFPLTVTSAQKNPTAFYLCASSPHRWRGNEQFFGPGTRLTVL.

The chain carries TRBV19 and TRBJ2-2, with 8 bases aligning to TRBD1. The trim removed 7 bases at V and 4 bases at J, leaving 8 bases unmatched. The CDR3 sequence is 15 residues long. The germline gives CDR1 LNHDA, CDR2 SQIVND (reference sequence). CDR3 DNA: TGTGCCAGTATAGGCAGCAGGGGGCGCACCGGGGAGCTGTTTTTT. It yields the protein CASIGSRGRTGELFF.

The V gene is TRBV6-5, the J gene TRBJ2-7; 9 bases fit TRBD2. The V gene's germline CDR1 is MNHEY and CDR2 SVGAGI. The CDR3 has 14 amino acids. With V trimmed by 6 bases and J by 2 bases, 5 bases remained unmatched. The CDR3: CASSDVAGAYEQYF. The CDR3 DNA follows: TGTGCCAGCAGCGACGTAGCGGGAGCCTACGAGCAGTACTTC.